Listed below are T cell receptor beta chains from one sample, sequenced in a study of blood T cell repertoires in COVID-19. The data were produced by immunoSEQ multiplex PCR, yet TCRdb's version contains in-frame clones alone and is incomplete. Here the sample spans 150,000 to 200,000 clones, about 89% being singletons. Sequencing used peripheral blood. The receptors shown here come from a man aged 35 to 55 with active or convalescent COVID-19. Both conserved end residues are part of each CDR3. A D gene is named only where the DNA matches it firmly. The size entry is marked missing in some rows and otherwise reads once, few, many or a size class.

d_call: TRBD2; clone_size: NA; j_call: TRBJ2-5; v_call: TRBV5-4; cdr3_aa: CASSSGLAVGETQYF; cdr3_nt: TGTGCCAGCAGCTCGGGACTAGCGGTGGGAGAGACCCAGTACTTC
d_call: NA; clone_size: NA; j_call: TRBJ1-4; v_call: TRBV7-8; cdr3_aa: CASSIGYNEKLFF; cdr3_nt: TGTGCCAGCAGTATCGGTTATAATGAAAAACTGTTTTTT
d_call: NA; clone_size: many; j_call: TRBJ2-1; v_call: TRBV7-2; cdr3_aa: CASSLAYSGSYNEQFF; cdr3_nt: TGTGCCAGCAGCTTAGCGTATAGTGGCTCCTACAATGAGCAGTTCTTC
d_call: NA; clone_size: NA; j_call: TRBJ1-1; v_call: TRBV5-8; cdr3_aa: CASSYGRTEAFF; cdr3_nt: TGTGCCAGCAGTTATGGGAGGACTGAAGCTTTCTTT
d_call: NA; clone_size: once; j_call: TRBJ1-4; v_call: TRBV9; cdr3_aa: CASSVEAGRANEKLFF; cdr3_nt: TGTGCCAGCAGCGTAGAGGCGGGGAGGGCTAATGAAAAACTGTTTTTT
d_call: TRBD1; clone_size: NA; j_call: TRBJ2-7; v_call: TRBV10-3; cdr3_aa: CAISEGGQGGYEQYF; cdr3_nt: TGTGCCATCAGTGAGGGGGGACAGGGGGGCTACGAGCAGTACTTC
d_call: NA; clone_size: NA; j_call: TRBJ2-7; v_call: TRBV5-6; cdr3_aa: CASSLNRYEQYF; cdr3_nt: TGTGCCAGCAGCTTGAACAGATACGAGCAGTACTTC
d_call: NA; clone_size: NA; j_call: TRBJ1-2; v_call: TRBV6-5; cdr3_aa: CASTMRRGRGYGYTF; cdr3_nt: TGTGCCAGCACCATGCGGCGGGGGCGCGGCTATGGCTACACCTTC
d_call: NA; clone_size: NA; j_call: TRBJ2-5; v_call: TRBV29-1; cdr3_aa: CSAFQETQYF; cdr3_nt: TGCAGCGCTTTCCAGGAGACCCAGTACTTC
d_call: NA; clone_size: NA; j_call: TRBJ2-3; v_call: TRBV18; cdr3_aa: CASSNDVSGREDTQYF; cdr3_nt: TGTGCCAGCTCAAACGATGTTAGCGGCCGCGAGGATACGCAGTATTTT
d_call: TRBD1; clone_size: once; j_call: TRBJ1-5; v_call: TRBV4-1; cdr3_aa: CASSQGSGGNQPQHF; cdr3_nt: TGCGCCAGCAGCCAAGGTTCAGGGGGAAATCAGCCCCAGCATTTT
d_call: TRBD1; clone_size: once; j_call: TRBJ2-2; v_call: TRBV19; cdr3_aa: CASTSDRGRLNTGELFF; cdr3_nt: TGTGCCAGTACCTCAGACAGGGGGCGTTTGAACACCGGGGAGCTGTTTTTT
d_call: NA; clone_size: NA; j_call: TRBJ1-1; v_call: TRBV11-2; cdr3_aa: CASSLDPRENTEAFF; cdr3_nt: TGTGCCAGCAGCTTAGACCCACGGGAGAACACTGAAGCTTTCTTT
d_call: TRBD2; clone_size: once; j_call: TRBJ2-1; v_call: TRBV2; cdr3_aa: CASSTARRLAGDNEQFF; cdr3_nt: TGTGCCAGCAGTACGGCTCGGCGGCTAGCGGGGGACAATGAGCAGTTCTTC
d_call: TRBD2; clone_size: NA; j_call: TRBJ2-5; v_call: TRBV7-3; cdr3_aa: CASSERGGWETQYF; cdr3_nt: TGTGCCAGCAGCGAGCGGGGGGGCTGGGAGACCCAGTACTTC
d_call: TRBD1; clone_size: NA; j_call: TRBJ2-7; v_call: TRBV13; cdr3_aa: CASSMGQGTTYEQYF; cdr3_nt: TGTGCCAGCAGCATGGGACAGGGGACCACTTACGAGCAGTACTTC
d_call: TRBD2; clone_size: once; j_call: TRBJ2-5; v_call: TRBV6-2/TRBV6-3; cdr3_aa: CASSYSPYPSGGYQETQYF; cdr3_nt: TGTGCCAGCAGTTACTCCCCATATCCGAGCGGGGGGTACCAAGAGACCCAGTACTTC
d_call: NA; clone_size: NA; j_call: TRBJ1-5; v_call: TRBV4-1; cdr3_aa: CASSQVKLGVGGPRQPQHF; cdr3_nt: TGCGCCAGCAGCCAAGTTAAATTGGGGGTCGGGGGGCCTCGTCAGCCCCAGCATTTT
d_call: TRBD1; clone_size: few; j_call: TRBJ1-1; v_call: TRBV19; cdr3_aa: CASSNGPGQGLNTEAFF; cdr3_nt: TGTGCCAGTAGTAACGGGCCGGGACAGGGTTTGAACACTGAAGCTTTCTTT
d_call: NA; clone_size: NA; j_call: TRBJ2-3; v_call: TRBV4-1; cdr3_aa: CASSHDGAADTQYF; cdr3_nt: TGCGCCAGCAGCCATGATGGGGCCGCAGATACGCAGTATTTT
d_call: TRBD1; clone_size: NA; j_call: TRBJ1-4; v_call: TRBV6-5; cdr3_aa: CASRTEQGWNEKLFF; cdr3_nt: TGTGCCAGCAGGACGGAACAGGGGTGGAATGAAAAACTGTTTTTT
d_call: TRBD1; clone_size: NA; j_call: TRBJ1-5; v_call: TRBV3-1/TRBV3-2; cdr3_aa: CASSWTGEDQPQHF; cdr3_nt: TGTGCCAGCAGCTGGACAGGGGAGGATCAGCCCCAGCATTTT
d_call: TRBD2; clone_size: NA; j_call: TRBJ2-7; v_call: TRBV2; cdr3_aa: CASTREGSGGGDEQYF; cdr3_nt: TGTGCCAGCACTAGGGAGGGTAGCGGGGGTGGCGACGAGCAGTACTTC
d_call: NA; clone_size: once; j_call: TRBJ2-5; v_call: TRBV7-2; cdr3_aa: CASSLGDRLETQYF; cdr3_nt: TGTGCCAGCAGTTTGGGAGACAGGCTGGAGACCCAGTACTTC
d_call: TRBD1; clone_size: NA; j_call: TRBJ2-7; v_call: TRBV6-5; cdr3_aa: CASSAPGTGDDEQYF; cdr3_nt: TGTGCCAGCAGCGCCCCCGGGACAGGGGACGACGAGCAGTACTTC
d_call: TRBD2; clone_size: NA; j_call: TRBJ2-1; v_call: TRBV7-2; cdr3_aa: CASSFRGGGAYNEQFF; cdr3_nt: TGTGCCAGCAGCTTCAGAGGCGGGGGGGCCTACAATGAGCAGTTCTTC
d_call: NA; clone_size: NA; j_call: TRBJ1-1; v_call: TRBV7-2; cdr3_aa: CASSLGAQAFF; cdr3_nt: TGTGCCAGCAGCTTAGGGGCTCAGGCTTTCTTT
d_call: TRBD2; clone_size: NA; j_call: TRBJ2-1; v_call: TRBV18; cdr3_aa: CASSPKASGGVNEQFF; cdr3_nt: TGTGCCAGCTCGCCTAAAGCTAGCGGGGGCGTCAATGAGCAGTTCTTC
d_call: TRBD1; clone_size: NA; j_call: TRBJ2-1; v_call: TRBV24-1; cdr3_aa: CATSDPGQGNNEQFF; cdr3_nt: TGTGCCACCAGTGACCCAGGACAGGGAAACAATGAGCAGTTCTTC
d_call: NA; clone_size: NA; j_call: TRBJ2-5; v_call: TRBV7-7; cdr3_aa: CASSYQEGETQYF; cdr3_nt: TGTGCTAGCAGCTACCAGGAGGGTGAGACCCAGTACTTC
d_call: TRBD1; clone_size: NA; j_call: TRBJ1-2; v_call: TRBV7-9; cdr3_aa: CASSLLSFGQGGYTF; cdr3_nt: TGTGCCAGCAGCTTATTGTCCTTTGGACAGGGTGGCTACACCTTC
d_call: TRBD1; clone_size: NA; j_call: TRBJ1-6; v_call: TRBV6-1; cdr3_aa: CASSDRGPNSPLHF; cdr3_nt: TGTGCCAGCAGTGACAGGGGGCCTAACTCACCCCTCCACTTT
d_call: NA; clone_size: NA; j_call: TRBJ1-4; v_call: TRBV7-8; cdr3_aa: CASSPNRVATNEKLFF; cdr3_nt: TGTGCCAGCAGCCCTAACAGGGTCGCAACTAATGAAAAACTGTTTTTT
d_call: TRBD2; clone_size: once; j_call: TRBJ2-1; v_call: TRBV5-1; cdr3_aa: CASSFSGGTYNEQFF; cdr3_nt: TGCGCCAGCAGCTTTAGCGGGGGTACTTACAATGAGCAGTTCTTC
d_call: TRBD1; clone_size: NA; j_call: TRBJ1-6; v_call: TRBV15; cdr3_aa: CATSTGGVYNSPLHF; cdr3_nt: TGTGCCACCAGTACAGGGGGCGTTTATAATTCACCCCTCCACTTT
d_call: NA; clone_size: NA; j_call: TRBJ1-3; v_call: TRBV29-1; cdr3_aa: CGGVEGNTIYF; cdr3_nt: TGCGGAGGGGTAGAAGGAAACACCATATATTTT
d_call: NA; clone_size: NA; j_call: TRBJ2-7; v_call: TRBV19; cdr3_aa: CASSIVGRDEQYF; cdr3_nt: TGTGCCAGTAGTATCGTAGGCAGGGACGAGCAGTACTTC
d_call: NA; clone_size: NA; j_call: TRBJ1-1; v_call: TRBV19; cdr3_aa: CASSYTGRGLLLNTEAFF; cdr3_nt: TGTGCCAGTAGCTATACAGGCCGTGGGCTCCTTTTGAACACTGAAGCTTTCTTT
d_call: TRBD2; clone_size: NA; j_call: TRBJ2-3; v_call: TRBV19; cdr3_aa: CASSIVGRGRSTDTQYF; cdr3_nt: TGTGCCAGTAGTATAGTAGGGAGGGGCCGAAGCACAGATACGCAGTATTTT
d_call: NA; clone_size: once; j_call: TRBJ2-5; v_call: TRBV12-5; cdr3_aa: CASGLDLGAGETQYF; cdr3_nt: TGTGCTAGTGGCCTGGACCTGGGGGCCGGAGAGACCCAGTACTTC
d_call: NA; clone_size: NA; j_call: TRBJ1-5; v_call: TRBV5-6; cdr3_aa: CASSFGVGNQPQHF; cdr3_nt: TGTGCCAGCAGCTTCGGTGTCGGCAATCAGCCCCAGCATTTT
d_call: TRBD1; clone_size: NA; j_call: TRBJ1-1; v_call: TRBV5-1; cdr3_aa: CASSLRAPGQGKNTEAFF; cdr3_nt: TGCGCCAGCAGCTTGAGGGCCCCGGGACAGGGCAAGAACACTGAAGCTTTCTTT
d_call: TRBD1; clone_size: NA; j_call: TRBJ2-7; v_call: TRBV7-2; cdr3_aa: CASSLQQGVYEQYF; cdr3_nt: TGTGCCAGCAGCTTGCAACAGGGGGTCTACGAGCAGTACTTC
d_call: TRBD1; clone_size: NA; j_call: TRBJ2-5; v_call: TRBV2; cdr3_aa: CASSQGPGRTGRFGTQYF; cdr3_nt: TGTGCCAGCAGTCAGGGACCGGGTAGGACAGGGAGGTTCGGGACCCAGTACTTC
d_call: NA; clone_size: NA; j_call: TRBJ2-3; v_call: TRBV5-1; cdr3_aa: CASSGIGGTDTQYF; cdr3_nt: TGCGCCAGCAGTGGTATAGGGGGCACAGATACGCAGTATTTT
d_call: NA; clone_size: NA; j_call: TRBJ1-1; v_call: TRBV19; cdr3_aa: CASTTVTTGRGYTEAFF; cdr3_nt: TGTGCCAGTACTACCGTTACGACGGGCAGGGGATACACTGAAGCTTTCTTT
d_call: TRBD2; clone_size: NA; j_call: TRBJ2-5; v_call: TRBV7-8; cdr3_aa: CASSLSGGIQETQYF; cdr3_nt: TGTGCCAGCAGCTTATCGGGGGGGATTCAAGAGACCCAGTACTTC
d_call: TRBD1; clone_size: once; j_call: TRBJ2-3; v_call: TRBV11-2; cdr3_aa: CASSLDHGTGDWDTQYF; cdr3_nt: TGTGCCAGCAGCTTAGATCATGGAACAGGGGATTGGGATACGCAGTATTTT
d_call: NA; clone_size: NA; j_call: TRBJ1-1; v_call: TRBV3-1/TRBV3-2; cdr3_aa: CASSQAGRNTEAFF; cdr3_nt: TGTGCCAGCAGCCAAGCTGGGAGGAACACTGAAGCTTTCTTT
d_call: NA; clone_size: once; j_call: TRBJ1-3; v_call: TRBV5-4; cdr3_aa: CASSVGGRGNTIYF; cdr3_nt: TGTGCCAGCTCCGTAGGGGGTCGGGGAAACACCATATATTTT
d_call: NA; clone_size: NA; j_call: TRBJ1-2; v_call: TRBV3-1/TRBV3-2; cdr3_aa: CASSHTFGIRDKEGYTF; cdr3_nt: TGTGCCAGCAGCCATACATTCGGGATCCGGGACAAGGAAGGCTACACCTTC
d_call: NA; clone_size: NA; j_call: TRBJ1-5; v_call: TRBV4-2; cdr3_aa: CASSQDIGRGDWQPQHF; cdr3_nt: TGTGCCAGCAGCCAAGATATAGGCAGGGGAGATTGGCAGCCCCAGCATTTT
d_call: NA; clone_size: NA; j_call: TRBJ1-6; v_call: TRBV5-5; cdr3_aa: CASSLDDSLNSPLHF; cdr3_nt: TGTGCCAGCAGCTTGGATGACAGCCTCAATTCACCCCTCCACTTT
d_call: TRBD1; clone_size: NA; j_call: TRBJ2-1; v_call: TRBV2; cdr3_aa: CASSEAVGGTGENEQFF; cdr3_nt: TGTGCCAGCAGTGAAGCGGTCGGGGGGACAGGGGAAAATGAGCAGTTCTTC
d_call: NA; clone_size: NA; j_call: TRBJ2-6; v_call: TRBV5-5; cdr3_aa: CASSQSPSGANVLTF; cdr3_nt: TGTGCCAGCAGCCAGTCCCCCTCTGGGGCCAACGTCCTGACTTTC
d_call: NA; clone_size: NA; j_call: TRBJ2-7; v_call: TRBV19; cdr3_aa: CASSSVLTYEQYF; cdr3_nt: TGTGCCAGTAGTAGCGTGCTTACCTACGAGCAGTACTTC
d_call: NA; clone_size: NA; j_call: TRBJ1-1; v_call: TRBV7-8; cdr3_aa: CASSLYQGGTEAFF; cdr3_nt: TGTGCCAGCAGCTTATATCAGGGTGGAACTGAAGCTTTCTTT